These 32 T cell receptor beta chains share one sample of origin, sequenced in a study of T cell repertoires in ileal Crohn's disease. Clones were read by immunoSEQ multiplex PCR, and TCRdb kept only the in-frame ones, dropping some. The sample holds approximately 8,800 clones, 95% to 97% seen once. The sequencing input was ileal tissue. The source is an adult with Crohn's disease.

V and J are TRBV30 and TRBJ2-5, with 7 bases matching TRBD1. Trimming cost V 0 bases and J 4 bases; bases outside gene matches: 8. The CDR3 sequence is 15 residues long. Germline lookup yields CDR1 GTSNPN and CDR2 SVGIG (reference sequence). DNA for the CDR3: TGTGCCTGGAGTGTAACACAGGGGATTGCAGAGACCCAGTACTTC. Protein product: CAWSVTQGIAETQYF.

Written as DNA, the CDR3 is TGTGCCACCAGCCCCCCGGGGGGGGGTCCCTACGAGCAGTACTTC. As protein: CATSPPGGGPYEQYF. V gene TRBV15 combines with J gene TRBJ2-7; 8 bases match TRBD2. The CDR3 spans 15 residues. V lost 5 bases to trimming and J lost 2 bases; unmatched junction nucleotides: 8. Germline V CDR1 and CDR2: LNHNV, YYDKDF (reference sequence).

CDR3 loop: CASSHGGAAYNEQFF. The DNA for the CDR3 is TGTGCCAGCAGCCATGGGGGGGCCGCCTACAATGAGCAGTTCTTC. This chain links TRBV7-2 with TRBJ2-1; D may be TRBD2 (7 bases). Germline-derived CDR1 and CDR2 are SGHTA and FQGNSA. The CDR3 totals 15 residues. Trimming removed 5 bases from V and 2 bases from J, with 13 bases in between.

The CDR3 DNA sequence: TGCGCCAGCAGTGAGGGGGGAGGAGATTCGGAGGCTTTCTTT. It yields the protein CASSEGGGDSEAFF. The V and J genes are TRBV10-2 and TRBJ1-1; the D gene is possibly TRBD1 (5 bases). Germline CDR1 reads WSHSY; CDR2 reads SAAADI. The V end lost 2 bases, the J end lost 11 bases, and 18 bases lay between the germline ends. The CDR3 length is 14 residues.

The genes are TRBV19 and TRBJ1-2; D unclear. The length of the CDR3 is 14 residues. The V end was cut by 0 bases, the J end by 8 bases, with 13 bases between. From germline, CDR1 is LNHDA and CDR2 SQIVND (reference sequence). CDR3 residues: CASSIDESAGGYTF. The CDR3 region has the DNA TGTGCCAGTAGTATAGATGAGAGTGCGGGAGGCTACACCTTC.

The chain employs TRBV6-6 and TRBJ1-6, with a possible D match to TRBD1 (6 bases). Looked up from germline, CDR1 is MNHNY and CDR2 is SVGAGI (reference sequence). V dropped 5 bases and J dropped 7 bases, with 6 bases sitting between them. The CDR3 length is 12 residues. CDR3 DNA: TGTGCCAGCAGTCAGGGGAATTCACCCCTCCACTTT. Protein sequence: CASSQGNSPLHF.

This clone was recorded only once. V usage is TRBV7-3 and J usage is TRBJ2-5; 8 positions match TRBD2. The length of the CDR3 is 16 residues. Germline lookup yields CDR1 SGHTA and CDR2 FQGTGA. Losses at the gene ends were 1 base for V and 5 bases for J; bases not matched to a gene: 9. The CDR3 loop reads CASSLIFGLAWETQYF. Here the CDR3 DNA reads TGTGCCAGCAGCTTAATCTTCGGACTAGCTTGGGAGACCCAGTACTTC.

The V gene is TRBV7-8, the J gene TRBJ1-1; D is unresolved. The germline V gene encodes CDR1 SGHVS and CDR2 FQNEAQ. This CDR3 has 14 residues. Trimming removed 3 bases at V and 0 bases at J, with 8 bases between. CDR3 sequence (DNA): TGTGCCAGCAGCTTTAGTCGCTTGAACACTGAAGCTTTCTTT. Translating it yields CASSFSRLNTEAFF.

The chain has TRBV18 and TRBJ2-1, with 11 bases lining up with TRBD1. Germline CDR1 reads KGHSH; CDR2 reads LQKENI. CDR3 length equals 16 residues. Trimming at V came to 3 bases and at J to 6 bases, leaving 7 bases not matched to a gene. CDR3 nucleotide sequence: TGTGCCAGCTCACCCCTATGGACAGGGGGCTTCAATGAGCAGTTCTTC. Its translation: CASSPLWTGGFNEQFF.

The chain uses TRBV2 and TRBJ2-1; possibly TRBD2 for D (5 bases). Germline CDR1 is SNHLY and CDR2 is FYNNEI. This CDR3 region has 13 residues. Trimming stripped 8 bases from V and 0 bases from J, with 8 bases between. The CDR3 loop is CASGESSYNEQFF. DNA of the CDR3: TGTGCCAGCGGGGAGAGCTCCTACAATGAGCAGTTCTTC.

V gene TRBV7-3 combines with J gene TRBJ2-3; 9 nucleotides align to TRBD2. The J segment lost 0 bases and the V segment lost 4 bases, leaving 8 bases of the junction unmatched. Germline V gene sequence: CDR1 SGHTA, CDR2 FQGTGA. This CDR3 has 17 amino acids. DNA for the CDR3: TGTGCCAGCAGCTCTAAGTTTAGCGGGGGAAGCACAGATACGCAGTATTTT. This encodes CASSSKFSGGSTDTQYF. The full variable domain, completed using reference TRBV7-3 and TRBJ2-3, is GAGVSQTPSNKVTEKGKYVELRCDPISGHTALYWYRQSLGQGPEFLIYFQGTGAADDSGLPNDRFFAVRPEGSVSTLKIQRTERGDSAVYLCASSSKFSGGSTDTQYFGPGTRLTVL.

V is TRBV6-1 and J is TRBJ2-3, with D hard to call. Germline V gene data show CDR1 as MNHNS and CDR2 as SASEGT. V was clipped by 6 bases and J by 10 bases, with 14 bases between them. The CDR3 length is 12 residues. The chain's CDR3 is CASRPETSAQYF. The CDR3 nucleotides read TGTGCCAGCAGACCCGAAACCAGCGCGCAGTATTTT.

The V and J genes are TRBV7-2 and TRBJ1-6; D ambiguous. This CDR3 is 13 amino acids long. Trimming took off 5 bases at V and 6 bases at J, with 8 bases between the two ends. Germline lookup yields CDR1 SGHTA and CDR2 FQGNSA. For the CDR3, the DNA is TGTGCCAGCAGCACCCGTAGTAATTCACCCCTCCACTTT. It specifies CASSTRSNSPLHF. The variable domain in full, completed from reference TRBV7-2 and TRBJ1-6, reads GAGVSQSPSNKVTEKGKDVELRCDPISGHTALYWYRQSLGQGLEFLIYFQGNSAPDKSGLPSDRFSAERTGGSVSTLTIQRTQQEDSAVYLCASSTRSNSPLHFGNGTRLTVT.

V usage is TRBV27 and J usage is TRBJ2-7, with 11 bases that match TRBD1. V lost 5 bases to trimming and J lost 4 bases; unmatched junction nucleotides: 10. Germline V lookup: CDR1 MNHEY, CDR2 SMNVEV (reference sequence). This CDR3 is built from 16 residues. CDR3 amino acids: CASSPTWGQGVYEQYF. The CDR3 DNA reads TGTGCCAGCAGTCCTACCTGGGGACAGGGGGTATACGAGCAGTACTTC.

The J gene is TRBJ1-2, the V gene TRBV6-6; D may be TRBD1 (5 bases). Germline assignment: CDR1 MNHNY and CDR2 SVGAGI (reference sequence). The CDR3 has 14 amino acids. Trimming left V 3 bases short and J 3 bases short, with 11 bases between. The CDR3 DNA sequence: TGTGCCAGCAGTTATAGGGGCGCCGACTATGGCTACACCTTC. Amino acid sequence: CASSYRGADYGYTF.

This chain connects TRBV6-1 to TRBJ2-7, with 7 bases identical to TRBD1. CDR3 length: 12 amino acids. The junction had 1 base not matched to a gene; V was cut back by 6 bases and J by 2 bases. Germline V gene lookup returns CDR1 MNHNS and CDR2 SASEGT. The CDR3 here is CASRQGPYEQYV. Here the CDR3 DNA reads TGTGCCAGCAGACAGGGGCCCTACGAGCAGTACGTC.

The rearrangement joins TRBV7-2 to TRBJ1-2, with 9 positions matching TRBD1. CDR1 is SGHTA and CDR2 is FQGNSA in the germline V gene. J gave up 3 bases and V 5 bases, and 13 bases lay outside the gene matches. This CDR3 region has 17 residues. CDR3 region: CASSPTWTGARDYGYTF. The CDR3 DNA reads as TGTGCCAGCAGCCCCACCTGGACAGGGGCCCGTGACTATGGCTACACCTTC.

The chain is built from TRBV5-1 and TRBJ2-3; perhaps TRBD2 as D (6 bases). Germline CDR1 and CDR2: SGHRS and YFSETQ. The CDR3 totals 17 residues. V dropped 3 bases and J dropped 11 bases, with 28 bases sitting between them. CDR3 in amino acids: CASSSPLKPTYGGEQYF. CDR3 coding DNA: TGCGCCAGCAGCTCCCCTTTGAAACCGACGTATGGAGGGGAGCAGTATTTT.

The chain employs TRBV5-5 and TRBJ1-5; possible D gene TRBD1, 6 bases. Germline loops: CDR1 SGHKS, CDR2 YYEKEE (reference sequence). Trimming cost V 1 base and J 6 bases, with 11 bases left between them. There are 14 residues in the CDR3. The CDR3 spells CASSLSGDGQPQHF. CDR3 in DNA: TGTGCCAGCAGCTTGTCAGGGGATGGTCAGCCCCAGCATTTT.

The V and J genes are TRBV2 and TRBJ2-7, with D perhaps TRBD2 (5 bases). V lost 5 bases to trimming and J lost 1 base, with 12 bases between them. In germline, CDR1 is SNHLY, CDR2 FYNNEI. This CDR3 comprises 14 residues. The CDR3 is CASSIALLSYEQYF. In DNA form, the CDR3 reads TGTGCCAGCAGTATAGCGCTTTTATCCTACGAGCAGTACTTC.

The J gene is TRBJ2-7, the V gene TRBV6-6, with 12 bases identical to TRBD2. The length of the CDR3 is 15 residues. After removal of 2 bases from V and 7 bases from J, the junction contained 6 bases not matched to a gene. CDR1 and CDR2 (germline): MNHNY, SVGAGI (reference sequence). This chain's CDR3 is CASSYPLAGGREQYF. CDR3 nucleotide sequence: TGTGCCAGCAGTTACCCGCTAGCGGGGGGGCGGGAGCAGTACTTC.

The rearrangement links TRBV4-2 to TRBJ2-5, with D possibly TRBD1 on 5 matching bases. This CDR3 comprises 13 residues. The V end lost 4 bases, the J end lost 5 bases, and 11 bases lay between the germline ends. Germline lookup yields CDR1 LGHNA and CDR2 YNFKEQ. DNA for the CDR3: TGTGCCAGCAGCCGCGGACAAGCGGAGACCCAGTACTTC. The encoded protein is CASSRGQAETQYF.

The chain couples TRBV18 to TRBJ1-2, with TRBD1 matching 7 bases. The CDR3 totals 16 residues. V shed 1 base, J shed 8 bases, and the junction held 13 bases outside the gene matches. Germline CDR1 is KGHSH and CDR2 is LQKENI. The CDR3 is CASSPLGQATNAGYTF. CDR3 coding DNA: TGTGCCAGCTCACCACTTGGACAGGCAACTAATGCGGGCTACACCTTC. The variable domain in full, with the rest retrieved from reference TRBV18 and TRBJ1-2, is NAGVMQNPRHLVRRRGQEARLRCSPMKGHSHVYWYRQLPEEGLKFMVYLQKENIIDESGMPKERFSAEFPKEGPSILRIQQVVRGDSAAYFCASSPLGQATNAGYTFGSGTRLTVV.

V usage is TRBV27 and J usage is TRBJ1-5; 10 bases match TRBD1. The junction had 8 bases not matched to a gene; V was cut back by 5 bases and J by 4 bases. The CDR3 sequence is 16 residues long. Germline V gene data show CDR1 as MNHEY and CDR2 as SMNVEV (reference sequence). CDR3: CASSQTDRGVNQPQHF. CDR3 in DNA: TGTGCCAGCAGTCAAACGGACAGGGGGGTAAATCAGCCCCAGCATTTT.

V and J are TRBV5-1 and TRBJ1-2, with D tentatively TRBD1 (5 bases). The V end lost 0 bases, the J end lost 6 bases, and 9 bases lay between the germline ends. The V gene's germline CDR1 is SGHRS and CDR2 YFSETQ. The CDR3 extends over 13 amino acids. DNA for the CDR3: TGCGCCAGCAGCTTGGGTTCGGGGGATGGCTACACCTTC. It codes for CASSLGSGDGYTF.

The chain has TRBV7-8 and TRBJ2-7; D is unresolved. Looked up from germline, CDR1 is SGHVS and CDR2 is FQNEAQ. The CDR3 loop spans 14 amino acids. V was shortened by 2 bases and J by 1 base, with 9 bases between the two germline ends. The CDR3: CASSLNLVSYEQYF. The DNA for the CDR3 is TGTGCCAGCAGCTTAAACTTGGTTTCCTACGAGCAGTACTTC.

V gene TRBV5-1 combines with J gene TRBJ2-5; D is perhaps TRBD2 (5 bases). In germline, CDR1 is SGHRS, CDR2 YFSETQ. This CDR3 is built from 13 residues. Trimming shortened V by 0 bases and J by 2 bases, and 5 bases separated the two germline ends. The CDR3 loop is CASSLGGQETQYF. The DNA for the CDR3 is TGCGCCAGCAGCTTGGGCGGGCAAGAGACCCAGTACTTC.

The gene calls are TRBV2 and TRBJ2-7; 12 bases are a match to TRBD1. From germline, CDR1 is SNHLY and CDR2 FYNNEI. V shed 7 bases and J 6 bases; nucleotides not matched to a gene: 4. CDR3 length: 13 residues. The CDR3 is CASTRDRGLEQYF. The CDR3 region has the DNA TGTGCCAGCACCCGGGACAGGGGGCTCGAGCAGTACTTC. Supplemented by reference TRBV2 and TRBJ2-7, the full variable domain reads EPEVTQTPSHQVTQMGQEVILRCVPISNHLYFYWYRQILGQKVEFLVSFYNNEISEKSEIFDDQFSVERPDGSNFTLKIRSTKLEDSAMYFCASTRDRGLEQYFGPGTRLTVT.

The chain is built from TRBV30 and TRBJ2-3; 11 nucleotides align to TRBD2. Unmatched junction bases numbered 8, after V lost 2 bases and J lost 4 bases. Germline loops: CDR1 GTSNPN, CDR2 SVGIG (reference sequence). The CDR3 is 16 amino acids. The CDR3 spells CAWSLHSGGAADTQYF. The CDR3, as DNA: TGTGCCTGGAGTCTCCATAGCGGGGGGGCCGCAGATACGCAGTATTTT.

This chain connects TRBV19 to TRBJ1-2, with no clear D. CDR3 length: 15 residues. V shed 3 bases and J shed 7 bases, with 18 bases lying between them. Per germline, CDR1 LNHDA and CDR2 SQIVND (reference sequence). The CDR3 DNA reads TGTGCCAGTAGTATGAAATTGCCAACCGGGATTGGCTACACCTTC. As protein: CASSMKLPTGIGYTF.

V usage is TRBV19 and J usage is TRBJ2-2; 7 nucleotides agree with TRBD1. The V segment lost 4 bases and the J segment 4 bases; nucleotides outside the gene matches: 3. The V gene's germline CDR1 is LNHDA and CDR2 SQIVND (reference sequence). The CDR3 contains 14 residues. The CDR3: CASSNEGATGELFF. The CDR3 DNA reads TGTGCCAGTAGTAATGAGGGGGCCACCGGGGAGCTGTTTTTT.

The chain recombines TRBV28 with TRBJ2-7, with D perhaps TRBD1 (6 bases). The CDR3 is made up of 14 amino acids. Per germline, CDR1 MDHEN and CDR2 SYDVKM. V gave up 7 bases and J gave up 2 bases, with 15 bases separating them. Written as DNA, the CDR3 is TGTGCCAGCAAGCGAGTGGACAGACCCTACGAGCAGTACTTC. Protein sequence: CASKRVDRPYEQYF.